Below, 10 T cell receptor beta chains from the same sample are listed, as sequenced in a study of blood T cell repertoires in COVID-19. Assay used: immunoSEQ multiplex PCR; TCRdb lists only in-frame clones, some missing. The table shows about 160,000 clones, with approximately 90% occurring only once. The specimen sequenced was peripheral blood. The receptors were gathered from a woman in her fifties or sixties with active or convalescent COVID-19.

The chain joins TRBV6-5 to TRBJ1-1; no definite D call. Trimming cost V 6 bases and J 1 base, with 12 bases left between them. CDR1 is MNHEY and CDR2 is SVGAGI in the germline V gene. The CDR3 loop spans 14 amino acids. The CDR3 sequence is CASRPRAWNTEAFF. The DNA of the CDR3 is TGTGCCAGCAGACCGAGAGCGTGGAACACTGAAGCTTTCTTT.

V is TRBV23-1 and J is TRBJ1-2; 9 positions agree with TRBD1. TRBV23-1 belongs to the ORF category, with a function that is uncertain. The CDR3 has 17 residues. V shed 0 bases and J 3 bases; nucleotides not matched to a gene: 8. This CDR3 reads CASSQSTQTGGYYGYTF. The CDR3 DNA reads TGCGCCAGCAGTCAATCAACCCAGACAGGGGGGTACTATGGCTACACCTTC.

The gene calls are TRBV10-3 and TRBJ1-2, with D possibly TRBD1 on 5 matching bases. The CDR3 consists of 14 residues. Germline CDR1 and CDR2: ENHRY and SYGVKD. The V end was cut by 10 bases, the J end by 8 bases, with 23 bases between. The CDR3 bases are TGTGCCACCGTATGGAGGGGAGACCCTCGGGGCTACACCTTC. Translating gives CATVWRGDPRGYTF.

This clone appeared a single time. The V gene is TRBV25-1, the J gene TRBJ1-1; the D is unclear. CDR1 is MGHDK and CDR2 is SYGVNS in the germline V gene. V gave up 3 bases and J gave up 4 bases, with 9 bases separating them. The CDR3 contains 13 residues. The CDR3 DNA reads TGTGCCAGCAGTGATACCGGTGGCACTGAAGCTTTCTTT. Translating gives CASSDTGGTEAFF.

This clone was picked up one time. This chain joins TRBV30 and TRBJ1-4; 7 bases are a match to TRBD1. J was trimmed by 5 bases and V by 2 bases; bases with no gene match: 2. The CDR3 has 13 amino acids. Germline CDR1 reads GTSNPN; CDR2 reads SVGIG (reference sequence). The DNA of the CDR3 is TGTGCCTGGAGTCAACAGGGGAATGAAAAACTGTTTTTT. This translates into CAWSQQGNEKLFF.

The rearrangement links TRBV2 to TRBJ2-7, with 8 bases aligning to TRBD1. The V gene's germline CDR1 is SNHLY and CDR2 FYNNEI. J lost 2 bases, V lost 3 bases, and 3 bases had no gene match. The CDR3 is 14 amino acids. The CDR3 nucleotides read TGTGCCAGCAGTGAGGGGACAGGAACCTACGAGCAGTACTTC. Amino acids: CASSEGTGTYEQYF.

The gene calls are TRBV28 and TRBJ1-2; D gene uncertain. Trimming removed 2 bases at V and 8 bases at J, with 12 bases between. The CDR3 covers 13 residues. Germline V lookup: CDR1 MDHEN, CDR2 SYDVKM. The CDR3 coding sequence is TGTGCCAGCAGTTTAGCAACAGAGGGCGGCTACACCTTC. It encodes CASSLATEGGYTF.

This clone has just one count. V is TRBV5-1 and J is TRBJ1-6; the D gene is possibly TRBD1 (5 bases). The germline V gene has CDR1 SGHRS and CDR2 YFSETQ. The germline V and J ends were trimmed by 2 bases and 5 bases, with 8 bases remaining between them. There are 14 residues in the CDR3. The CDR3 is CASSFQGDNSPLHF. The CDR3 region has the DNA TGCGCCAGCAGCTTCCAAGGGGATAATTCACCCCTCCACTTT.

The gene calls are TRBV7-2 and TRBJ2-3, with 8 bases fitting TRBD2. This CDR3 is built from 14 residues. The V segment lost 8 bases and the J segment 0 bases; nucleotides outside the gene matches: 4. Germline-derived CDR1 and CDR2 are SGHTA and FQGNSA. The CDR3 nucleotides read TGTGCCAGCCTCCGCGGGGGGAGCACAGATACGCAGTATTTT. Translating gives CASLRGGSTDTQYF.

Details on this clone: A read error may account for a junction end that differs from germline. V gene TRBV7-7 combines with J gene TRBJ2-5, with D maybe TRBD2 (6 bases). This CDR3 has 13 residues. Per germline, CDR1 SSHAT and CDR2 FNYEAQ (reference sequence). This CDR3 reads CASSPGGGETQYF. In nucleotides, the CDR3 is TGTGCTAGCAGCCCCGGGGGTGGAGAGACCCAGTACTTC.